This TCR beta chain was retrieved from a study of CD8 T cells in Susac syndrome. Study background: The Susac syndrome patients that were sequenced included about six with active disease and 8 or 9 in remission. Blood was drawn from Susac syndrome patients while they were therapy-naive, on corticosteroids, or on intravenous immunoglobulin alone.

The CDR3 is 15 residues long. V lost 3 bases and J lost 7, with 16 bases in between. Germline assignment: CDR1 SEHNR and CDR2 FQNEAQ (reference sequence). Under recently defined diagnostic criteria, the patients with Susac syndrome qualified as having definite or probable disease. RNA totalling roughly 0.5 to 1 ug underwent reverse transcription with random hexamers. TCRdb passed the immunoSEQ multiplex PCR reads through MiXCR, listing each CDR3 protein once. This sample carries about 150,000 distinct CDR3 sequences, about 96% of them seen once, and the ten largest clones take 0.095% to 0.15%. The chain uses TRBV7-9 and TRBJ2-1; possible D gene TRBD2, 6 bases. The sequence came from a human donor with Susac syndrome. Sequenced: CD4+ T cells from PBMCs. CDR3 sequence (DNA): TGTGCCAGCAGCTTTTTGCTTAGCGGTTTGAATGAGCAGTTCTTC. It yields the protein CASSFLLSGLNEQFF.